The present TCR beta chain was sequenced within a study of T cell repertoires in cytomegalovirus infection. Study-level background: Public TCR beta signatures indicated both CMV infection and matching HLA type.

With regard to this clonotype: Its antigen is as yet unknown.

Overall study findings and caveats: In two of eight donors, the top clonotype was HLA-C-restricted CMV-specific. Frequencies of public TCR beta families were cumulated, and this identified carriers of CMV plus the relevant HLA.

J gave up 1 base and V 5 bases, and 7 bases lay outside the gene matches. The CDR3 consists of 17 residues. TCRdb processed the reads anew with MiXCR; each CDR3 protein has one entry. Of roughly 250,000 distinct CDR3 sequences detected, about 12% appear once; the ten largest clones hold 1.5% to 2%. The chain combines TRBV12-3 or TRBV12-4 with TRBJ2-2; 10 bases align to TRBD2. Sequencing input: PBMCs. The sequence derives from a human donor in good health (CMV status not recorded). Some clones in this sample may be carry-over from other donors' samples. DNA for the CDR3: TGTGCCAGCAGTCTTAGTACTAGCGGGGAGAACACCGGGGAGCTGTTTTTT. Its protein is CASSLSTSGENTGELFF.